A selection of T cell receptor beta chains follows, all from one sample in a study of blood T cell repertoires in COVID-19. Here immunoSEQ multiplex PCR was the method, and the copy in TCRdb shows in-frame clones only, minus some. The sample has around 300,000 clones; about 83% are singletons. Sequenced material: peripheral blood. These receptors were taken from a woman aged 45-60 years who had recovered from COVID-19. Each CDR3 is given with its conserved first and last residue. Fields, in order: V gene, clone size, J gene, D gene, CDR3 DNA, CDR3 protein. The D gene is left open where the match is weak. Not all rows give a size; the values are once, few, many and, for expanded clones, a class.

>TRBV20-1|few|TRBJ2-5|.
TGCAGTGCTGGCGGGCTAGAGACCCAGTACTTC
CSAGGLETQYF
>TRBV19|.|TRBJ2-7|.
TGTGCCAGTAGTATGGTTTGGGGGCGGCGAGGATCCTACGAGCAGTACTTC
CASSMVWGRRGSYEQYF
>TRBV30|.|TRBJ2-7|TRBD2
TGTGCCTGGAGAACTAGCGGCTCCTACGAGCAGTACTTC
CAWRTSGSYEQYF
>TRBV15|once|TRBJ1-2|.
TGTGCCACCAGCAGACAGGCTACCTATGGCTACACCTTC
CATSRQATYGYTF
>TRBV9|.|TRBJ1-2|.
TGTGCCAGCAGCGCACCGAGGGGGGGGGCCTATGGCTACACCTTC
CASSAPRGGAYGYTF
>TRBV5-1|.|TRBJ1-1|.
TGCGCCAGCAGCTTGGCCCCGGGGAGGGGAAGCATCTCTAACACTGAAGCTTTCTTT
CASSLAPGRGSISNTEAFF
>TRBV6-5|.|TRBJ2-7|.
TGTGCCAGCAGCCCGAATGGGAGGCCCTACGAGCAGTACTTC
CASSPNGRPYEQYF
>TRBV7-2|once|TRBJ2-7|TRBD1
TGTGCCAGCAGCTTACAGCGGGGACAGGGGGCGGGCGAGCAGTACTTC
CASSLQRGQGAGEQYF
>TRBV24-1|.|TRBJ2-7|TRBD1
TGTGCCACCAGTCCCCGGGGACAGGGCTACGAGCAGTACTTC
CATSPRGQGYEQYF
>TRBV5-1|.|TRBJ1-5|TRBD1
TGCGCCAGCAGCCGATCAGGGGGCCGCAATCAGCCCCAGCATTTT
CASSRSGGRNQPQHF
>TRBV7-2|.|TRBJ2-1|TRBD1
TGTGCCAGCAGTTTAGGGCCCAGGGGGTACAATGAGCAGTTCTTC
CASSLGPRGYNEQFF
>TRBV5-1|.|TRBJ2-1|TRBD2
TGCGCCAGCAGCTTGGCCGGGACTAGCGGGGGGAGTGATGAGCAGTTCTTC
CASSLAGTSGGSDEQFF
>TRBV7-9|.|TRBJ2-7|TRBD2
TGTGCCAGCAGCTCTAGCGGGAGGGCCCTCGAGCAGTACTTC
CASSSSGRALEQYF
>TRBV5-8|.|TRBJ2-7|.
TGTGCCAGCAGCTTGCTACGGACTCCGTCCTACGAGCAGTACTTC
CASSLLRTPSYEQYF
>TRBV9|.|TRBJ2-3|.
TGTGCCAGCAGCGTAGCAGGGGGGCTCAGCACAGATACGCAGTATTTT
CASSVAGGLSTDTQYF
>TRBV4-3|.|TRBJ2-1|TRBD2
TGCGCCAGCAGCCAAGTGACTAGCGGGGAATTTTACAATGAGCAGTTCTTC
CASSQVTSGEFYNEQFF
>TRBV11-1|.|TRBJ1-1|.
TGTGCCAGCAGCTTAGTGGGGGGGGAAAGAGAAGCTTTCTTT
CASSLVGGEREAFF
>TRBV6-2/TRBV6-3|.|TRBJ2-1|TRBD2
TGTGCCAGCAGCAAAGCGGGGCTGTCCTACAATGAGCAGTTCTTC
CASSKAGLSYNEQFF
>TRBV5-4|.|TRBJ2-1|TRBD2
TGTGCCAGCAGCTTGGATCTTAGCGGGAGTTGGGGTGAGCAGTTCTTC
CASSLDLSGSWGEQFF
>TRBV5-1|.|TRBJ2-1|.
TGCGCCAGCAGCTTAACTGATGAGCAGTTCTTC
CASSLTDEQFF
>TRBV10-2|once|TRBJ2-3|TRBD2
TGCGCCAGCATAGGCGGGGGGGCCGGAAATACGCAGTATTTT
CASIGGGAGNTQYF
>TRBV7-9|.|TRBJ1-1|.
TGTGCCAGCAGCCCAGGTCGGGACTCCCCCCGAGCTTTCTTT
CASSPGRDSPRAFF
>TRBV27|.|TRBJ2-7|TRBD2
TGTGCCAGCAGTCCAGGACTAGCGGGAGTTCGTTACGAGCAGTACTTC
CASSPGLAGVRYEQYF
>TRBV19|.|TRBJ2-1|TRBD2
TGTGCCAGCCAATGGGCTAGCGGGGGGGCCAATGAGCAGTTCTTC
CASQWASGGANEQFF
>TRBV14|.|TRBJ2-3|.
TGTGCCAGCAGCCGTCAAACTTCCGATACGCAGTATTTT
CASSRQTSDTQYF
>TRBV27|.|TRBJ1-2|TRBD1
TGTGCCAGCAGTTTCGACAGGGCTCGTGGCTACACCTTC
CASSFDRARGYTF
>TRBV18|.|TRBJ2-1|.
TGTGCCAGCTCATCAGACCAGGGGATTGAGCAGTTCTTC
CASSSDQGIEQFF
>TRBV6-5|.|TRBJ2-2|TRBD1
TGTGCCAGCAGGCCCGGACAGGGAAACACCGGGGAGCTGTTTTTT
CASRPGQGNTGELFF
>TRBV7-2|.|TRBJ2-1|.
TGTGCCAGCAGCCAGCGCTACAATGAGCAGTTCTTC
CASSQRYNEQFF
>TRBV4-2|.|TRBJ2-5|TRBD2
TGTGCCAGCAGCCAAGATTATCTAGCGGGGACTCAGGCCCAGTACTTC
CASSQDYLAGTQAQYF
>TRBV6-5|.|TRBJ1-1|.
TGTGCCAGCCACGGGACAAACCCTCGGGCGGCTTTCTTT
CASHGTNPRAAFF
>TRBV11-2|.|TRBJ1-6|.
TGTGCCAGCAGCTTAGTGGGGGGGGTAAATTCACCCCTCCACTTT
CASSLVGGVNSPLHF
>TRBV7-6|.|TRBJ2-3|.
TGTGCCAGCAGCTCGTCAGATACGCAGTATTTT
CASSSSDTQYF
>TRBV18|.|TRBJ2-2|.
TGTGCCAGCTCACCTTGGGTGGGGGACACACCTTCGAACACCGGGGAGCTGTTTTTT
CASSPWVGDTPSNTGELFF
>TRBV19|.|TRBJ1-2|.
TGTGCCAGTAGTATAGGTACCAGGGGAGTTGGGTATGGCTACACCTTC
CASSIGTRGVGYGYTF
>TRBV6-2/TRBV6-3|.|TRBJ2-3|.
TGTGCCAGCAGTCTTACTACAGATACGCAGTATTTT
CASSLTTDTQYF
>TRBV11-3|.|TRBJ2-1|TRBD1
TGTGCCAGCAGCGAAGGGACAGGGGTGGGCAATGAGCAGTTCTTC
CASSEGTGVGNEQFF
>TRBV30|.|TRBJ2-4|.
TGTGCCTGGGCCCCACGAGGGGGAGTAGCCAAAAACATTCAGTACTTC
CAWAPRGGVAKNIQYF
>TRBV19|.|TRBJ1-5|TRBD1
TGTGCCAGTAGTATCCGGGACAGGCTTAATCAGCCCCAGCATTTT
CASSIRDRLNQPQHF
>TRBV30|.|TRBJ1-2|.
TGTGCCTGGAAGATAACAGGGATGGGAGGCTACACCTTC
CAWKITGMGGYTF
>TRBV4-2|.|TRBJ2-2|TRBD2
TGTGCCAGCAGCCAAGATCGCGGGAGTTCAGGAGGGGAGCTGTTTTTT
CASSQDRGSSGGELFF
>TRBV5-1|.|TRBJ2-3|TRBD2
TGCGCCAGCAGCTCTCGTCCAACCACCGGGACTAGCGCTCCACGCACAGATACGCAGTATTTT
CASSSRPTTGTSAPRTDTQYF
>TRBV25-1|once|TRBJ2-5|.
TGTGCCAGCAGTGAACCCCGGGAGACCCAGTACTTC
CASSEPRETQYF
>TRBV19|.|TRBJ2-2|TRBD2
TGTGCCAGTACGCTTGGGCTAGCGGGAGGAGCCGGGGAGCTGTTTTTT
CASTLGLAGGAGELFF
>TRBV6-2/TRBV6-3|.|TRBJ2-4|.
TGTGCCAGCAGTTACCCCGGGTCATTAACACCATTTCAGTACTTC
CASSYPGSLTPFQYF
>TRBV5-1|many|TRBJ2-7|.
TGCGCCAGCAGCTTTGGCCCTGCGGGATACGAGCAGTACTTC
CASSFGPAGYEQYF
>TRBV5-1|.|TRBJ2-7|TRBD2
TGCGCCAGCAGCCAACTAGGACTAGCGGGGGGCCCTGGCGAGCAGTACTTC
CASSQLGLAGGPGEQYF
>TRBV2|once|TRBJ1-5|.
TGTGCCAGCAGGGGGCGAGAGTTTCAGCCCCAGCATTTT
CASRGREFQPQHF
>TRBV9|.|TRBJ2-7|.
TGTGCCAGCAGCGTAGAGGGTGGGATAGCGGCGGGCCGGGGCGAGCAGTACTTC
CASSVEGGIAAGRGEQYF